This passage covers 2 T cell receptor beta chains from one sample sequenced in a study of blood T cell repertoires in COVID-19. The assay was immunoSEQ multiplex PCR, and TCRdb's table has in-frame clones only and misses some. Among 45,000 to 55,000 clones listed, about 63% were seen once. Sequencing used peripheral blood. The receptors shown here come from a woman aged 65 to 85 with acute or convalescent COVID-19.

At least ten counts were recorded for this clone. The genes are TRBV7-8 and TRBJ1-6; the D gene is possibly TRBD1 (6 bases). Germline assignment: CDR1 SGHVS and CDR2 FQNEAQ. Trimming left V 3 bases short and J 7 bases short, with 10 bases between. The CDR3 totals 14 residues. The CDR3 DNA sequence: TGTGCCAGCAGCTTGGGACACCCAAATTCACCCCTCCACTTT. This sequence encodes CASSLGHPNSPLHF.

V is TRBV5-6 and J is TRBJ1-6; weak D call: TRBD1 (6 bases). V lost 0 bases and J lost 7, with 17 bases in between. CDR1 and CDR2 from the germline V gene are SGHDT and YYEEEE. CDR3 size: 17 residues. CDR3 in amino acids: CASSLVRDTFYNSPLHF. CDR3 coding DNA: TGTGCCAGCAGCTTGGTTCGGGACACCTTTTACAATTCACCCCTCCACTTT.